The 5 T cell receptor beta chains presented below share a single source sample, sequenced in a study of monozygotic twins with inflammatory bowel disease. TCRdb re-called the 5' RACE reads and shows each CDR3 protein once, DNA omitted. In total, the table holds about 380,000 distinct CDR3 sequences. Material: blood. The receptors come from a human donor with ulcerative colitis or Crohn's disease, or a healthy co-twin of an affected twin (not recorded which).

This chain joins TRBV7-6 and TRBJ2-7; TCRdb indicates TRBD1, and absent DNA this call remains unverified. Per the germline V gene, CDR1 is SGHVS and CDR2 is FNYEAQ. The CDR3 totals 16 residues. CDR3 protein: CASSLVGQGGTSEQYF.

J is TRBJ1-1 and V is TRBV12-3 or TRBV12-4; TCRdb picks TRBD1, but there is no DNA to check that call. The CDR3 extends over 12 amino acids. CDR3 region: CASSSLGVEAFF.

The gene calls are TRBV19 and TRBJ1-1; absent DNA, TCRdb's TRBD1 call cannot be checked. The CDR3 is 13 residues long. The germline V gene has CDR1 LNHDA and CDR2 SQIVND (reference sequence). The CDR3 reads CASSQGAHTEAFF.

The rearrangement links TRBV7-3 to TRBJ2-1; TCRdb's D call, TRBD1, is unchecked because there is no DNA. The CDR3 consists of 16 residues. CDR1 is SGHTA, CDR2 FQGTGA, per germline. The CDR3 protein is CASSSPDRAQYNEQFF.

The V gene is TRBV3-1, the J gene TRBJ2-1; TCRdb calls TRBD2, which cannot be checked without DNA. Germline V gene sequence: CDR1 LGHDT, CDR2 YNNKEL (reference sequence). This CDR3 has 14 amino acids. CDR3 region: CASRYGLAGIEQFF.